This T cell receptor (beta chain) stems from a study of OX40 agonist ivuxolimab in advanced cancers. On the study more broadly: Earlier anti-PD-1, anti-PD-L1 or anti-CTLA-4 therapy was permitted; 40% had received some. Partial response was recorded in three patients: one hepatocellular carcinoma and two cutaneous melanoma cases. Study-level points and caveats: Nonresponders, in some cases, also had low normalized T-cell clonal expansion. CD8+ T cells showed, on average, more clonal expansion than CD4+ cells.

This clone was seen a few times. The antigen is unknown. Germline V CDR1 and CDR2: MGHRA, YSYEKL. The CDR3 is 16 residues long. Trimming removed 1 base from V and 5 bases from J; junction bases left unmatched: 10. Assay: immunoSEQ multiplex PCR; the TCRdb copy retains only in-frame clones and omits some. The table shows approximately 25,000 clones, with approximately 91% occurring only once. The rearrangement joins TRBV4-1 to TRBJ2-7, with TRBD1 matching 8 bases. The source of this sequence is an adult with an advanced solid tumor such as melanoma, head and neck, liver or kidney cancer. The sequences come from CD4+ or CD8+ T cells sorted from blood, collected in a trial of the OX40 agonist ivuxolimab. Written as DNA, the CDR3 is TGCGCCAGCAGCCAAGTCGGGGTACAGGGGGAACACGAGCAGTACTTC. The encoded protein is CASSQVGVQGEHEQYF.